Listed here are 12 T cell receptor beta chains from one sample, sequenced in a study of shared clonotypes between healthy human individuals. The naive CD8 fraction comprised CD45RO-negative cells positively selected for CCR7 and excluded terminally differentiated effector memory CD45RA+ cells. The repertoire was sequenced with immunoSEQ multiplex PCR; TCRdb's copy has only in-frame clones and lacks some. The data show about 2 million clones, with around 96% seen just once and around 1.2% held by the top ten. Material: naive CD8+ T cells sorted from blood. The receptors come from a man aged 18 to 30 in good health.

The chain carries TRBV19 and TRBJ2-3; 9 nucleotides match TRBD2. Per germline, CDR1 LNHDA and CDR2 SQIVND (reference sequence). The CDR3 extends over 15 amino acids. The junction had 3 bases not matched to a gene; V was cut back by 3 bases and J by 2 bases. CDR3 bases: TGTGCCAGTAGTATCCTAGCGGGGCTCACAGATACGCAGTATTTT. Protein: CASSILAGLTDTQYF.

V and J are TRBV5-3 and TRBJ1-5; tentative D call: TRBD1 (5 bases). TRBV5-3 is filed as an ORF, its function uncertain. Trimming pared 0 bases from V and 6 bases from J, leaving 22 bases between. This CDR3 contains 18 residues. The CDR3 DNA sequence: TGTGCCAGAAGCTTGGCCTCGGGGGGGACCTGCCGAGGTCAGCCCCAGCATTTT. It is translated as CARSLASGGTCRGQPQHF.

This chain links TRBV4-3 with TRBJ2-7, with D possibly matching TRBD1 (6 bases). CDR3 length: 14 residues. V lost 4 bases, J lost 3 bases, and 13 bases lay in between. Germline-derived CDR1 and CDR2 are LGHNA and YSLEER. Here the CDR3 DNA reads TGCGCCAGCAGCCTGGCCCAAGGGGGCTACGAGCAGTACTTC. It specifies CASSLAQGGYEQYF.

V and J are TRBV4-3 and TRBJ2-7; possible D gene TRBD1, 6 bases. The CDR3 loop spans 13 amino acids. Trimming took off 2 bases at V and 6 bases at J, with 11 bases between the two ends. Germline-derived CDR1 and CDR2 are LGHNA and YSLEER. CDR3 bases: TGCGCCAGCAGCCAATATCAGGGGACCGAGCAGTACTTC. Protein sequence: CASSQYQGTEQYF.

The chain uses TRBV27 and TRBJ2-1, with TRBD2 matching 10 bases. This CDR3 has 15 residues. V lost 6 bases, J lost 6 bases, and 8 bases stayed unmatched. From germline, CDR1 is MNHEY and CDR2 SMNVEV (reference sequence). CDR3 region: CASSRLAGDPNEQFF. CDR3 DNA: TGTGCCAGCAGCCGACTAGCGGGTGATCCCAATGAGCAGTTCTTC.

V and J are TRBV6-5 and TRBJ2-5; D tentatively reads TRBD1 or TRBD2 (5 bases each). The germline V gene encodes CDR1 MNHEY and CDR2 SVGAGI. The V end was cut by 8 bases, the J end by 5 bases, with 15 bases between. CDR3 length: 13 residues. Here the CDR3 reads CASGLPEGETQYF. CDR3 bases: TGTGCCAGCGGGCTACCCGAGGGGGAGACCCAGTACTTC.

This clone has a single count. V usage is TRBV4-3 and J usage is TRBJ1-3; D perhaps matches TRBD1 (5 bases). There are 16 residues in the CDR3. The germline V gene has CDR1 LGHNA and CDR2 YSLEER. Trimming stripped 0 bases from V and 2 bases from J, with 11 bases between. Here the CDR3 reads CASSQDAAGTGNTIYF. The CDR3 DNA sequence: TGCGCCAGCAGCCAAGATGCGGCAGGGACTGGAAACACCATATATTTT.

The chain is built from TRBV28 and TRBJ2-7; no clear D. The CDR3 contains 13 residues. In germline, CDR1 is MDHEN, CDR2 SYDVKM. V lost 2 bases, J lost 1 base, and 6 bases lay in between. DNA for the CDR3: TGTGCCAGCAGTTTAGTTGGTTCCTACGAGCAGTACTTC. It is translated as CASSLVGSYEQYF.

V is TRBV29-1 and J is TRBJ2-7, with D possibly being TRBD1 (6 bases). Trimming stripped 0 bases from V and 9 bases from J, with 15 bases between. The CDR3 sequence is 13 residues long. CDR1 is SQVTM, CDR2 ANQGSEA, per germline. The CDR3 DNA is TGCAGCGTTGAAGATCAGGGGTCTCGCGTGCAGTACTTC. Amino acid sequence: CSVEDQGSRVQYF.

This rearrangement joins TRBV29-1 to TRBJ1-2; 9 bases line up with TRBD1. This CDR3 comprises 15 residues. Germline V lookup: CDR1 SQVTM, CDR2 ANQGSEA. After removal of 3 bases from V and 2 bases from J, the junction contained 7 bases not matched to a gene. The CDR3 DNA is TGCAGCGTTGATGATTTACAGGGGGCAAACTATGGCTACACCTTC. This gives the protein CSVDDLQGANYGYTF.

The rearrangement links TRBV5-6 to TRBJ2-1; D uncertain. The CDR3 has 11 amino acids. The V end was cut by 4 bases, the J end by 8 bases, with 7 bases between. Germline CDR1 is SGHDT and CDR2 is YYEEEE. CDR3 sequence reads: CASSQTHEQFF. In DNA, the CDR3 is TGTGCCAGCAGCCAGACCCATGAGCAGTTCTTC.

The CDR3 nucleotides are TGTGCCTGGAGTGTAAACATCAACTCCTACGAGCAGTACTTC. Amino acid sequence: CAWSVNINSYEQYF. V and J are TRBV30 and TRBJ2-7; no reliable D call. Per the germline V gene, CDR1 is GTSNPN and CDR2 is SVGIG (reference sequence). The V end was cut by 0 bases, the J end by 0 bases, with 9 bases between. The CDR3 has 14 residues.